The entry below describes one TCR beta chain. Its antigen is currently not known. Base qualities are missing; no much larger clone stands one base away. V sheds 6 bases and J sheds 0 bases, leaving 15 bases between their ends. Looking up the germline V gene yields CDR1 SGDLS and CDR2 YYNGEE. Inclusive of the bounding cysteine and phenylalanine, the CDR3 is 15 residues long. Only the CDR3 portion is preserved as DNA: 45 bases, with reading frame beginning at the first base. A FACSAria II was used to sort memory CD4+ T cells, defined as single viable CD3+CD4+CD8-CD45RO+ cells. CMV serostatus was assessed using a Roche Elecsys assay, by which serum IgG against CMV pp150, pp28, p38 and p52 was detected. After the samples were thawed, total CD4+ T cells were enriched through positive selection using CD4 magnetic microbeads. The samples came from a different study that was designed specifically to examine the CD4+ T cell memory repertoire. Following standard operating procedures, peripheral blood mononuclear cells were isolated and cryopreserved, while serum was kept at -80 degrees C. The staining relied on CD3-PerCP (BW264/56), CD4-APC (RPA-T4), CD45RO-PE (UCHT1) and CD8-Pacific Orange (3B5) antibodies, and Sytox blue was used to exclude non-viable cells.

Genomic DNA was extracted from sorted cells with the Quick-DNA Microprep Kit. Amplification of TCRbeta DNA was done with the immunoSEQ hsTCRbeta kit, following the protocol from the manufacturer. TCRbeta libraries were sequenced on an Illumina MiSeq instrument. From the authors' description of their analysis: Following removal of out-of-frame sequences, 2,204,828 distinct TCRbeta sequences were retained, with an average of roughly 70,000 per individual. Each individual was scored using the number of 150 to 200 previously reported CMV-associated TCRbeta sequences that the individual carried and the total number of productive distinct TCRbeta sequences. A beta-binomial model was reimplemented in Python, and scikit-learn random forests with default parameters were trained on data from the US cohort. Classifier performance on the Belgian cohort was summarized as median AUC with percentile confidence intervals calculated over 10,000 bootstrap iterations. TCRdb mirrors the immuneACCESS table, restricted to in-frame sequences. Some clones are absent from its copies; in checked studies, under half trace to an unresolved V gene, and the reason for the others is unknown. From that table come the V and J calls and clone size; the DNA was used to work out D and trimming. For this sample there are about 56,000 clones; 70% to 75% appear just once. Around 2.7% of the sample is in the top ten clones.

These data belong to a study of memory CD4+ T cells and cytomegalovirus serostatus (dated by TCRdb to the late 2010s). Notes on the research overall: A total of around 35 healthy Belgian adults, of whom 9 were CMV seropositive and 24 were CMV seronegative, were included in the cohort. To replicate a published TCR-based CMV serostatus classifier, the researchers sequenced the CD4+ memory TCRbeta repertoires of a Belgian cohort whose cytomegalovirus serostatus was known. Broad study findings and their caveats: Among the roughly 160 previously reported CMV-associated TCRbeta sequences, over 65 showed up in the CD4+ memory repertoires, with each one found in between one and five individuals. The results were interpreted as suggesting that the CMV-associated TCR signature is mostly present in the CD4+ memory repertoire. Only CD4+CD45RO+ memory cells were sequenced, in contrast to the original study, which included naive and memory CD4+ and CD8+ populations. CMV serostatus prediction reached a median bootstrapped AUC of about 0.94 with the original framework and 0.91 with a US-trained random forest. A median bootstrapped AUC of almost 0.96 with a 95% CI of 0.76-1.00 was achieved on the Belgian cohort by the original-framework classifier.

This TCR came from an adult in good health and CMV-seropositive. The specimen sequenced was memory CD4+ T cells from blood. The receptor chain draws on TRBV9 and TRBJ2-5; no confident D gene assignment can be made. The CDR3 here reads CASTSGRKYQETQYF. The nucleotide sequence reads TGTGCCAGCACCAGTGGACGGAAGTACCAAGAGACCCAGTACTTC.